This T cell receptor beta chain was observed in a study of CD8 T cells in Susac syndrome. Sequencing of TCR beta was undertaken in CD8+ and CD4+ T cells derived from blood. This CDR3 has 15 amino acids. Trimming cost V 0 bases and J 6 bases, with 12 bases left between them. Per the germline V gene, CDR1 is PRHDT and CDR2 is FYEKMQ (reference sequence). Random hexamers were used to reverse transcribe 0.5 to 1 ug of RNA. The TCR beta CDR3 was amplified by immunoSEQ multiplex PCR across 54 Vbeta, 13 Jbeta. One entry per CDR3 protein results from TCRdb running MiXCR on the immunoSEQ multiplex PCR reads. The table lists 70,000 to 100,000 distinct CDR3 sequences, 90% to 95% of them singletons.

The source is a human donor in good health. This chain connects TRBV13 to TRBJ2-1; D gene ambiguous. Sequenced material: CD8+ T cells from PBMCs. CDR3 DNA sequence: TGTGCCAGCAGCTTAGGATCCCCGTTGAGCAATGAGCAGTTCTTC. It translates to CASSLGSPLSNEQFF.